One and the same sample provided the 32 T cell receptor beta chains below, sequenced in a study of T cell responses to AZD1222 COVID-19 vaccine. The data were produced by immunoSEQ multiplex PCR, yet TCRdb's version contains in-frame clones alone and is incomplete. In the table there are about 85,000 clones, 85% to 90% of which are singletons. Sequenced here: peripheral blood, sampled on day 0 of AZD1222 vaccination. Source of these receptors: an adult in good health.

V gene TRBV5-1 combines with J gene TRBJ2-5; perhaps TRBD1 as D (6 bases). CDR1 and CDR2 from the germline V gene are SGHRS and YFSETQ. The V gene lost 6 bases and the J gene lost 5 bases, with 14 bases spanning the gap. This CDR3 comprises 13 residues. CDR3 in DNA: TGCGCCAGCAATTTGGGGGCCGGGGAGACCCAGTACTTC. It specifies CASNLGAGETQYF.

The gene calls are TRBV19 and TRBJ1-5; 7 positions match TRBD1. V lost 6 bases to trimming and J lost 5 bases; unmatched junction nucleotides: 10. Germline CDR1 is LNHDA and CDR2 is SQIVND (reference sequence). The CDR3 runs 15 residues. The CDR3 is CASRNFDREDQPQHF. CDR3 coding DNA: TGTGCCAGTAGAAACTTTGACAGGGAAGATCAGCCCCAGCATTTT.

This chain connects TRBV6-5 to TRBJ2-3; D unclear. V was clipped by 6 bases and J by 0 bases, with 4 bases between them. In germline, CDR1 is MNHEY, CDR2 SVGAGI. This CDR3 is 12 amino acids long. The CDR3 spells CASRDSTDTQYF. The CDR3 DNA follows: TGTGCCAGCAGAGATAGCACAGATACGCAGTATTTT.

The rearrangement links TRBV9 to TRBJ1-6, with 8 positions matching TRBD1. Germline V lookup: CDR1 SGDLS, CDR2 YYNGEE. The length of the CDR3 is 18 residues. The V gene end was trimmed by 0 bases and the J gene end by 0 bases; junction bases not matched to a gene: 5. The CDR3 bases are TGTGCCAGCAGCGTAGTGTTAACAGGGGGCTCCTATAATTCACCCCTCCACTTT. It codes for CASSVVLTGGSYNSPLHF.

This clone was observed once. This chain uses TRBV29-1 with TRBJ2-7, with D possibly matching TRBD1 (5 bases). The V end lost 5 bases, the J end lost 5 bases, and 16 bases lay between the germline ends. CDR1 SQVTM and CDR2 ANQGSEA come from the germline V gene. This CDR3 is 13 amino acids long. The CDR3 DNA sequence: TGCAGCGTTTGGTTGTCAGGGTCCAACGAGCAGTACTTC. As protein: CSVWLSGSNEQYF.

V and J are TRBV28 and TRBJ2-5, with 10 bases identical to TRBD2. With V trimmed by 9 bases and J by 2 bases, 3 bases remained unmatched. From germline, CDR1 is MDHEN and CDR2 SYDVKM. This CDR3 is built from 13 residues. CDR3 sequence (DNA): TGTGCCAGTAGAGCGGGGGGGCAAGAGACCCAGTACTTC. Translated, it gives CASRAGGQETQYF.

The chain uses TRBV9 and TRBJ2-3; tentatively, D is TRBD1 (5 bases). The CDR3 contains 13 residues. The germline CDR1 and CDR2 sequences are SGDLS and YYNGEE. With 3 bases removed from V and 6 bases from J, the gap between germline ends came to 11 bases. The CDR3 bases are TGTGCCAGCAGCGGACAGTCGGAGGATACGCAGTATTTT. This gives the protein CASSGQSEDTQYF.

The chain couples TRBV4-2 to TRBJ1-1, with 7 bases identical to TRBD1. Germline loops: CDR1 LGHNA, CDR2 YNFKEQ. The V gene end was trimmed by 3 bases and the J gene end by 1 base; junction bases not matched to a gene: 2. CDR3 size: 14 residues. The CDR3, as DNA: TGTGCCAGCAGCCACAGGGACAGGAACACTGAAGCTTTCTTT. Translated, it gives CASSHRDRNTEAFF.

The rearrangement uses TRBV27 and TRBJ2-5; 11 bases map to TRBD2. The trim removed 8 bases at V and 4 bases at J, leaving 12 bases unmatched. The germline V gene encodes CDR1 MNHEY and CDR2 SMNVEV (reference sequence). The CDR3 has 16 residues. The CDR3 nucleotides read TGTGCCAGCTCACTAGCGGGAGTGGGTATGGGAGAGACCCAGTACTTC. Translated, it gives CASSLAGVGMGETQYF.

This rearrangement joins TRBV18 to TRBJ2-5; possibly TRBD1 or TRBD2 for D (5 bases each). Trimming pared 2 bases from V and 4 bases from J, leaving 8 bases between. The CDR3 sequence is 13 residues long. CDR1 KGHSH and CDR2 LQKENI come from the germline V gene. This CDR3 is CASSPGDLETQYF. The CDR3 DNA reads as TGTGCCAGCTCACCAGGGGACCTAGAGACCCAGTACTTC.

The chain joins TRBV19 to TRBJ1-1; possible D gene TRBD1, 5 bases. Per the germline V gene, CDR1 is LNHDA and CDR2 is SQIVND (reference sequence). Trimming shortened V by 4 bases and J by 4 bases, and 10 bases separated the two germline ends. CDR3 length equals 13 residues. CDR3 protein: CASSSPGTTEAFF. As DNA, the CDR3 is TGTGCCAGTAGTAGTCCAGGGACCACTGAAGCTTTCTTT.

The DNA of the CDR3 is TGTGCCAGCACCGAAGGGGACAGGGTCAAAAACATTCAGTACTTC. This gives the protein CASTEGDRVKNIQYF. V and J are TRBV6-5 and TRBJ2-4; 9 bases line up with TRBD1. The CDR3 spans 15 residues. From germline, CDR1 is MNHEY and CDR2 SVGAGI. V lost 7 bases to trimming and J lost 3 bases; unmatched junction nucleotides: 7.

The V gene is TRBV2, the J gene TRBJ2-6; TRBD1 matches 10 bases. The CDR3 is made up of 16 amino acids. J lost 3 bases, V lost 6 bases, and 5 bases had no gene match. Germline values: CDR1 SNHLY, CDR2 FYNNEI. CDR3 in DNA: TGTGCCAGCAGCCCCGGGACAGGGGTTGGGGCCAACGTCCTGACTTTC. This translates into CASSPGTGVGANVLTF.

The chain carries TRBV7-9 and TRBJ1-4; D gene ambiguous. Germline-derived CDR1 and CDR2 are SEHNR and FQNEAQ (reference sequence). The CDR3 is 15 residues long. Between the trimmed V and J ends, which lost 0 bases and 6 bases, there was a span of 11 bases. CDR3 DNA: TGTGCCAGCAGCTTAGCGCGGGGTGTGGATGAAAAACTGTTTTTT. This gives the protein CASSLARGVDEKLFF.

This chain connects TRBV5-8 to TRBJ2-5; D may be TRBD1 or TRBD2 (5 bases each). Per germline, CDR1 SGHTS and CDR2 YDEGEE. Trimming cost V 2 bases and J 5 bases, with 13 bases left between them. The CDR3 is 14 amino acids. CDR3 region: CASSFRGEGETQYF. The CDR3, as DNA: TGTGCCAGCAGCTTTAGAGGGGAAGGGGAGACCCAGTACTTC.

V is TRBV7-9 and J is TRBJ1-6; 7 nucleotides match TRBD1. V gave up 5 bases and J gave up 6 bases; unmatched junction bases: 16. Germline values: CDR1 SEHNR, CDR2 FQNEAQ (reference sequence). This CDR3 contains 18 residues. The CDR3 is CASSKSQGVSIVNSPLHF. In nucleotides, the CDR3 is TGTGCCAGCAGCAAGAGCCAGGGGGTCTCTATCGTTAATTCACCCCTCCACTTT.

The chain is built from TRBV5-5 and TRBJ1-1; 10 nucleotides align to TRBD1. V lost 4 bases, J lost 1 base, and 7 bases stayed unmatched. Germline lookup yields CDR1 SGHKS and CDR2 YYEKEE (reference sequence). The CDR3 sequence is 16 residues long. CDR3 bases: TGTGCCAGCAGCATACCGGGACAGGGGCAGAACACTGAAGCTTTCTTT. Translated, it gives CASSIPGQGQNTEAFF.

V is TRBV12-3 or TRBV12-4 and J is TRBJ1-2; tentative D call: TRBD1 (5 bases). V lost 7 bases, J lost 5 bases, and 14 bases lay in between. The CDR3 totals 13 residues. For the CDR3, the DNA is TGTGCCAGCAACCGGGACCGCGGTTATGGCTACACCTTC. Translating gives CASNRDRGYGYTF.

The chain links TRBV6-5 to TRBJ1-2; D call uncertain. The V end lost 7 bases, the J end lost 2 bases, and 5 bases lay between the germline ends. This CDR3 spans 11 amino acids. Germline assignment: CDR1 MNHEY and CDR2 SVGAGI. Here the CDR3 reads CASTLNYGYTF. CDR3 in DNA: TGTGCCAGCACACTCAACTATGGCTACACCTTC.

The table lists this clone with a count of one. The chain recombines TRBV20-1 with TRBJ1-3; D is undetermined. The CDR3 spans 14 residues. CDR1 is DFQATT, CDR2 SNEGSKA, per germline (reference sequence). Trimming removed 3 bases at V and 8 bases at J, with 17 bases between. This chain's CDR3 is CSASSTRRSDTIYF. CDR3 DNA sequence: TGCAGTGCTAGTTCTACCCGTCGATCGGACACCATATATTTT.

The chain is built from TRBV6-4 and TRBJ2-2; D gene uncertain. The CDR3 consists of 14 residues. The V gene lost 4 bases and the J gene lost 7 bases, with 13 bases spanning the gap. Germline V gene lookup returns CDR1 MRHNA and CDR2 SNTAGT. This chain's CDR3 is CASSVRLGYGELFF. The CDR3, as DNA: TGTGCCAGCAGTGTTCGGCTAGGGTACGGGGAGCTGTTTTTT.

The J gene is TRBJ1-1, the V gene TRBV28; 8 positions match TRBD1. V dropped 5 bases and J dropped 1; count of bases not matched to a gene: 6. There are 15 residues in the CDR3. CDR1 and CDR2 (germline): MDHEN, SYDVKM. CDR3 coding DNA: TGTGCCAGCAGTCCCTACAGGGGGGGGAACACTGAAGCTTTCTTT. Its translation is CASSPYRGGNTEAFF.

This sequence joins TRBV3-1 (or the pseudogene TRBV3-2) and TRBJ1-2; TRBD1 aligns across 8 bases. The CDR3 contains 15 residues. The germline V gene encodes CDR1 LGHDT and CDR2 YNNKEL (reference sequence). The junction had 8 bases not matched to a gene; V was cut back by 6 bases and J by 2 bases. CDR3 bases: TGTGCCAGCAGACCTGGGGACAGGAGGAACTATGGCTACACCTTC. Translated, it gives CASRPGDRRNYGYTF.

The genes are TRBV14 and TRBJ2-7; 9 bases line up with TRBD1. The germline V gene encodes CDR1 SGHDN and CDR2 FVKESK. The CDR3 has 14 residues. Germline trimming cut 1 base from V and 5 bases from J; bases unmatched to any gene: 3. The CDR3 region has the DNA TGTGCCAGCAGCCAAGCGGGACAGGGAAACGAGCAGTACTTC. This translates into CASSQAGQGNEQYF.

The chain couples TRBV4-1 to TRBJ2-5, with D possibly being TRBD2 (7 bases). The V end lost 4 bases, the J end lost 1 base, and 13 bases lay between the germline ends. Germline CDR1 and CDR2: MGHRA and YSYEKL. The CDR3 length is 15 residues. Here the CDR3 DNA reads TGCGCCAGCAGCCCAGGGGCTAGCGGCCAAGAGACCCAGTACTTC. Translated, it gives CASSPGASGQETQYF.

The chain has TRBV10-1 and TRBJ2-3; TRBD2 aligns across 10 bases. In germline, CDR1 is WNHNN, CDR2 SYGVQD (reference sequence). The CDR3 contains 16 residues. The J segment lost 1 base and the V segment lost 5 bases, leaving 6 bases of the junction unmatched. The CDR3 is CASSPLAGEGTDTQYF. The CDR3 bases are TGCGCCAGCAGTCCTCTAGCGGGGGAGGGCACAGATACGCAGTATTTT.

As DNA, the CDR3 is TGTGCCATCAGTGTTACTAGCGGGGGGGCCGAAGGTACGCAGTATTTT. It is translated as CAISVTSGGAEGTQYF. This chain links TRBV10-3 with TRBJ2-3; TRBD2 matches 13 bases. In germline, CDR1 is ENHRY, CDR2 SYGVKD. V shed 4 bases and J 8 bases; nucleotides not matched to a gene: 9. The CDR3 has 16 residues.

This chain connects TRBV27 to TRBJ2-2, with TRBD2 matching 11 bases. The CDR3 is 15 residues long. Per the germline V gene, CDR1 is MNHEY and CDR2 is SMNVEV (reference sequence). Trimming took 3 bases from V and 4 from J; bases not matched to a gene: 1. The CDR3 DNA sequence: TGTGCCAGCAGTTTGGGACTAGCGGTCACCGGGGAGCTGTTTTTT. It yields the protein CASSLGLAVTGELFF.

The V and J genes are TRBV29-1 and TRBJ1-2; maybe TRBD1 (6 bases). The CDR3 totals 11 residues. Germline V gives CDR1 SQVTM, CDR2 ANQGSEA. V was cut by 2 bases and J by 7 bases, with 8 bases left in between. CDR3 DNA sequence: TGCAGCGTTGAACAGGGGAGTGGCTACACCTTC. It specifies CSVEQGSGYTF.

The chain has TRBV9 and TRBJ1-3; perhaps TRBD1 as D (5 bases). Germline CDR1 and CDR2: SGDLS and YYNGEE. V gave up 0 bases and J gave up 0 bases, with 16 bases separating them. The CDR3 has 18 amino acids. CDR3 DNA sequence: TGTGCCAGCAGCGTAGAGGGGAGGACAACCCGCTCTGGAAACACCATATATTTT. This translates into CASSVEGRTTRSGNTIYF.

This clone was recorded once. J is TRBJ2-7 and V is TRBV5-1, with D perhaps matching TRBD1 or TRBD2 (7 bases each). Germline CDR1 SGHRS, CDR2 YFSETQ. Trimming stripped 4 bases from V and 4 bases from J, with 18 bases between. The CDR3 sequence is 15 residues long. The CDR3 loop is CASSPGGGGWYEQYF. The CDR3 DNA is TGCGCCAGCAGCCCAGGGGGGGGCGGCTGGTACGAGCAGTACTTC.

This rearrangement joins TRBV6-1 to TRBJ1-3; TRBD1 matches at 8 bases. V trimming: 2 bases; J trimming: 5 bases; junction bases outside the gene matches: 2. Germline V gives CDR1 MNHNS, CDR2 SASEGT. The CDR3 is 14 amino acids. The CDR3 region has the DNA TGTGCCAGCAGTGAACAGGGGGCTCGAAACACCATATATTTT. It encodes CASSEQGARNTIYF.